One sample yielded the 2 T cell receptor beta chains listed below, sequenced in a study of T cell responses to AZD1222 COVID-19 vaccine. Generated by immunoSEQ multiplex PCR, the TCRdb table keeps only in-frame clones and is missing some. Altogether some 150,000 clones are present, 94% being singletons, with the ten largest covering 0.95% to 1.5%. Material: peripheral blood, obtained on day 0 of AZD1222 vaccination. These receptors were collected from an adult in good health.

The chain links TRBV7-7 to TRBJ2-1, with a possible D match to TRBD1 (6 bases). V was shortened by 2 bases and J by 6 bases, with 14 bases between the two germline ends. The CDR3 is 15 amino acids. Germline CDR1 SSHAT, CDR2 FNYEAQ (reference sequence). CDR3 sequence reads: CASSLHLGARNEQFF. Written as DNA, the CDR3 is TGTGCCAGCAGCTTACACCTGGGGGCGCGCAATGAGCAGTTCTTC.

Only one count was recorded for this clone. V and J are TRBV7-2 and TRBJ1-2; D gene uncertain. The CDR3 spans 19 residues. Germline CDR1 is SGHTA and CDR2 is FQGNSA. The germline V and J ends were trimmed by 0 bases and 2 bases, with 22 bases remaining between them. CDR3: CASSLATALLWRRNYGYTF. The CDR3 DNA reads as TGTGCCAGCAGCTTAGCCACAGCTCTCCTCTGGCGGCGGAACTATGGCTACACCTTC. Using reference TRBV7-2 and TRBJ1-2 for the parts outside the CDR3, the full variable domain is GAGVSQSPSNKVTEKGKDVELRCDPISGHTALYWYRQSLGQGLEFLIYFQGNSAPDKSGLPSDRFSAERTGGSVSTLTIQRTQQEDSAVYLCASSLATALLWRRNYGYTFGSGTRLTVV.